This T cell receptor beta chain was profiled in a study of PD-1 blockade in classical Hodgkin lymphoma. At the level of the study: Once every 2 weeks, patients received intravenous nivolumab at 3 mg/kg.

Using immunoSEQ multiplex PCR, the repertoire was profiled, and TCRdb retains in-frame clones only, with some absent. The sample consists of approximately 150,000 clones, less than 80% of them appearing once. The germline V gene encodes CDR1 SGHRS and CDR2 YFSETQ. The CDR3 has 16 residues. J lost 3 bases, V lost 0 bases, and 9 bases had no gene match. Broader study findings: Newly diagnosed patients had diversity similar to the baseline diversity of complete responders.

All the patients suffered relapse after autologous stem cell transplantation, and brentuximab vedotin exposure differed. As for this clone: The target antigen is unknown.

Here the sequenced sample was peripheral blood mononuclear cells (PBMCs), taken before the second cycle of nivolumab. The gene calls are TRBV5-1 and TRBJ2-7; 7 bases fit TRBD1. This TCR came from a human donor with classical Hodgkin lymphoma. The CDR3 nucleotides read TGCGCCAGCAGCTTGGGGGAACGGACAGGTTTCTACGAGCAGTACTTC. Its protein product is CASSLGERTGFYEQYF.